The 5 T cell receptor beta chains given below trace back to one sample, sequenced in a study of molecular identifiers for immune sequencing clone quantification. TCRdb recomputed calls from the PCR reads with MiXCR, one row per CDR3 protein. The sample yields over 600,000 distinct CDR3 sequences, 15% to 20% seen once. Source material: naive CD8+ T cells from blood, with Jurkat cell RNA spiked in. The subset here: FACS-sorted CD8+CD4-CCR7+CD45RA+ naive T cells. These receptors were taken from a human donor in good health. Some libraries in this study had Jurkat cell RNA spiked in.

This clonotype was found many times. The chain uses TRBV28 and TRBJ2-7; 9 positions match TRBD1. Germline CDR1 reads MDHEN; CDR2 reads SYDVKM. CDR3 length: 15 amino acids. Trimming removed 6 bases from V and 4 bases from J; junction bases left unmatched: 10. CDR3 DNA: TGTGCCAGCAGCCCAATACAGGGGGCTTCATACGAGCAGTACTTC. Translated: CASSPIQGASYEQYF. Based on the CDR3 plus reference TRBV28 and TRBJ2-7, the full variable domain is DVKVTQSSRYLVKRTGEKVFLECVQDMDHENMFWYRQDPGLGLRLIYFSYDVKMKEKGDIPEGYSVSREKKERFSLILESASTNQTSMYLCASSPIQGASYEQYFGPGTRLTVT.

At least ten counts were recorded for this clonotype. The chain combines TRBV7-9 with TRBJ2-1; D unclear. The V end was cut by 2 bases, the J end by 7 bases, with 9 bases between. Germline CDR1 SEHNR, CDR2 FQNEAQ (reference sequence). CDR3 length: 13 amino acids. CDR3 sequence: CASSLPSRNEQFF. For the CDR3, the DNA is TGTGCCAGCAGCTTACCCAGTAGGAATGAGCAGTTCTTC.

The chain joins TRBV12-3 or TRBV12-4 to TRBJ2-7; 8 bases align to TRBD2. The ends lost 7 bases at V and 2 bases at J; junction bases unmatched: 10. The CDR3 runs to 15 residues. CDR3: CASTPGGGSPYEQYF. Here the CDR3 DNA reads TGTGCCAGCACCCCCGGGGGGGGATCACCCTACGAGCAGTACTTC.

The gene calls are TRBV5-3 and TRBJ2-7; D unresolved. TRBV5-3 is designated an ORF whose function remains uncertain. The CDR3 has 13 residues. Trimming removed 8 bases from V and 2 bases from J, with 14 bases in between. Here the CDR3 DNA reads TGTGCCAGCAGTCAACAAACCCCCTACGAGCAGTACTTC. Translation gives CASSQQTPYEQYF.

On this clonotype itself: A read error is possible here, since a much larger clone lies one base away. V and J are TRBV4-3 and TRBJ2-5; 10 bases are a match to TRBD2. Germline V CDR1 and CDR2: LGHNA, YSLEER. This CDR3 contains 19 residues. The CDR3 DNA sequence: TGCGCCGGCAGCCAAGGGCCCTCTCTAGCGGGGGCCCTAGGGGAGACCCAGTACTTC. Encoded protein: CAGSQGPSLAGALGETQYF.